This T cell receptor beta chain is drawn from a study of blood T cell repertoires in COVID-19. Study at large: Acute and convalescent COVID-19 specimens originated in the United States, Italy and Spain. PBMCs, B-cell-depleted T cells, or T cells provided the cDNA or gDNA that made up the material.

Methods used by the authors: Estimated nucleated cell counts came from reference gene primer amplification. Sequencing used immunoSEQ multiplex PCR; TCRdb keeps in-frame clones, though not all of them. V and J calls plus clone size are reproduced from that table; the DNA served to infer D and trimming. The table shows some 220,000 clones, with about 82% occurring only once. The CDR3 length is 15 residues. The junction had 1 base not matched to a gene; V was cut back by 0 bases and J by 5 bases. Per the germline V gene, CDR1 is SGHTS and CDR2 is YDEGEE. This sequence originates from a woman in her sixties with active or convalescent COVID-19. The chain combines TRBV5-8 with TRBJ1-4; TRBD1 matches at 10 bases. The sequenced sample was peripheral blood. The CDR3 coding sequence is TGTGCCAGCAGCTTGGAGACAGGGGGCAATGAAAAACTGTTTTTT. Translated, it gives CASSLETGGNEKLFF.